This T cell receptor (beta chain) was sequenced for a study of OX40 agonist ivuxolimab in advanced cancers. Some clones are missing from TCRdb's copy, which holds only in-frame ones; the method was immunoSEQ multiplex PCR. The data hold 100,000 or so clones, with 87% observed a single time. Regarding this clone: Its cognate antigen is unknown.

Germline-derived CDR1 and CDR2 are SNHLY and FYNNEI. This CDR3 comprises 16 residues. The V and J ends lost 7 bases and 2 bases respectively, with 21 bases between them. The study, taken as a whole, reports: The study observed clonal expansion of CD4+ and CD8+ blood T cells by week 6 at 0.1 to 3.0 mg/kg.

Sequences were derived from CD4+ or CD8+ T cells sorted from blood, sampled in a trial of the OX40 agonist ivuxolimab. The clonotype comes from an adult with an advanced solid tumor such as melanoma, head and neck, liver or kidney cancer. This chain joins TRBV2 and TRBJ2-7; a weak D match, TRBD2 (7 bases). The CDR3 sequence is CASMGVGRGQTYEQYF. As DNA, the CDR3 is TGTGCCAGCATGGGTGTCGGGCGGGGGCAAACCTACGAGCAGTACTTC.